This TCR beta chain was identified in a study of cytomegalovirus exposure and HLA in healthy donors. Trimming shortened V by 4 bases and J by 0 bases, and 10 bases separated the two germline ends. The germline CDR1 and CDR2 sequences are SGHRS and YFSETQ. This CDR3 region has 15 residues. Primers for the PCR totalled 60 Vbeta and 13 Jbeta. Clones were sequenced by immunoSEQ multiplex PCR, and TCRdb holds only the in-frame ones, with some missing. The data show 100,000 or so clones, about four fifths seen once. Every donor was a healthy person donating bone marrow. Sequencing used PBMCs. This TCR came from a man younger than 45 in good health and CMV-seronegative. The V gene is TRBV5-1, the J gene TRBJ1-4, with D possibly matching TRBD1 (6 bases). The CDR3 nucleotides read TGCGCCAGCAGCCGAGGACAGACAACTAATGAAAAACTGTTTTTT. Translation: CASSRGQTTNEKLFF.